This T cell receptor beta chain was identified during a study of T cell repertoires in cytomegalovirus infection. Turning to the study itself: CMV infection together with matching HLA type was indicated by public TCR beta signatures.

TCRdb re-called the reads through MiXCR, storing one row per CDR3 protein. Among approximately 500,000 distinct CDR3 sequences listed, 16% were seen once. Concerning this clonotype: Its antigen is as yet unknown.

CDR1 is SEHNR and CDR2 is FQNEAQ in the germline V gene (reference sequence). V was shortened by 5 bases and J by 1 base, with 12 bases between the two germline ends. The CDR3 extends over 15 amino acids. Study results and caveats: The ex vivo response showed dominance by HLA-C-restricted CMV-specific TCR beta clonotypes.

The chain uses TRBV7-9 and TRBJ2-1; maybe TRBD1 (6 bases). This TCR came from a human donor in good health (CMV status not recorded). Some clones in this sample may be carry-over from other donors' samples. The sequenced sample consisted of CD8+ T cells from PBMCs. The CDR3 DNA reads as TGTGCCAGCAGCGTAACAGGGTATTCCTACAATGAGCAGTTCTTC. It translates to CASSVTGYSYNEQFF.